The 29 T cell receptor beta chains listed next were all sequenced from one sample in a study of T cells in Graves' hyperthyroidism and ophthalmopathy. There were TCR beta CDR3 regions amplified from RNA transcripts. An initial round of RT-PCR targeting the TCR CDR3 relied on the HTBI primer set. Each CDR3 protein gets one entry after TCRdb re-called the multiplex PCR reads with MiXCR. The sample has 600,000 to 800,000 distinct CDR3 sequences, 30% to 40% seen once. The sample consisted of blood. The receptors stem from a woman in her thirties or forties with Graves' hyperthyroidism.

Notes on this clonotype: One base away lies a much larger clone, so this may be a sequencing read error. The genes are TRBV7-2 and TRBJ1-6; D remains unclear. The CDR3 has 14 amino acids. V was cut by 2 bases and J by 4 bases, with 6 bases left in between. Per the germline V gene, CDR1 is SGHTA and CDR2 is FQGNSA. CDR3 sequence: CASSLNRYNSPLHF. CDR3 nucleotides: TGTGCCAGCAGCTTAAACAGATATAATTCACCCCTCCACTTT.

About this clonotype: A much more abundant neighbour one base away suggests this may be a read error. The chain uses TRBV25-1 and TRBJ2-3; no firm D call. The CDR3 has 11 amino acids. The germline CDR1 and CDR2 sequences are MGHDK and SYGVNS. Trimming removed 6 bases at V and 2 bases at J, with 3 bases between. The CDR3 DNA follows: TGTGCCAGCAGATTCACAGATACGCAGTATTTT. Amino acids: CASRFTDTQYF.

This clonotype was seen a handful of times. The chain has TRBV24-1 and TRBJ1-5, with 7 bases identical to TRBD1. There are 13 residues in the CDR3. The ends lost 7 bases at V and 5 bases at J; junction bases unmatched: 4. The germline CDR1 and CDR2 sequences are KGHDR and SFDVKD. The CDR3 DNA reads as TGTGCCACCAGAGACAGGGCTGATCAGCCCCAGCATTTT. This translates into CATRDRADQPQHF.

The chain joins TRBV7-2 to TRBJ2-6; D not resolved. The CDR3 consists of 16 residues. Trimming shortened V by 4 bases and J by 4 bases, and 14 bases separated the two germline ends. The germline V gene has CDR1 SGHTA and CDR2 FQGNSA. As DNA, the CDR3 is TGTGCCAGCAGCTCTGCTTGGGCATGGGGGGCCAACGTCCTGACTTTC. Its translation is CASSSAWAWGANVLTF.

Many counts were recorded for this clonotype. The rearrangement uses TRBV28 and TRBJ1-6; D is unclear. Germline V gene sequence: CDR1 MDHEN, CDR2 SYDVKM. Trimming cost V 4 bases and J 11 bases, with 9 bases left between them. The CDR3 has 12 amino acids. DNA of the CDR3: TGTGCCAGCAGTTCAACGGACCCACCCCTCCACTTT. Its translation: CASSSTDPPLHF.

The count of this clonotype is one. This clone may be a read error of a much larger clone one base away. This CDR3 reads CANSEQGHDNSPLHF. CDR3 DNA sequence: TGTGCCAACAGTGAACAAGGCCATGACAATTCACCCCTCCACTTT. The chain couples TRBV2 to TRBJ1-6; D is uncertain. The CDR3 is made up of 15 amino acids. Germline CDR1 SNHLY, CDR2 FYNNEI.

This clonotype came up many times. V and J are TRBV2 and TRBJ1-2; a possible D gene is TRBD1 (5 bases). V was shortened by 2 bases and J by 2 bases, with 6 bases between the two germline ends. The CDR3 consists of 13 residues. CDR1 and CDR2 from the germline V gene are SNHLY and FYNNEI. CDR3: CASSEQGNYGYTF. The CDR3 DNA sequence: TGTGCCAGCAGTGAACAGGGAAACTATGGCTACACCTTC.

This clonotype was found a few times. V is TRBV6-1 and J is TRBJ1-2; maybe TRBD1 (5 bases). CDR3 size: 14 residues. The V end was cut by 3 bases, the J end by 6 bases, with 14 bases between. Germline-derived CDR1 and CDR2 are MNHNS and SASEGT. CDR3 nucleotides: TGTGCCAGCAGTGATTTTCAGGGCGTGGATGGCTACACCTTC. This sequence encodes CASSDFQGVDGYTF.

This clonotype came up a few times. The chain couples TRBV6-5 to TRBJ1-5, with 9 bases identical to TRBD1. J lost 3 bases, V lost 6 bases, and 9 bases had no gene match. CDR1 is MNHEY, CDR2 SVGAGI, per germline. The CDR3 runs 16 residues. The CDR3, as DNA: TGTGCCAGCAGGCTACGGACAGGGGCGATCAATCAGCCCCAGCATTTT. This gives the protein CASRLRTGAINQPQHF.

This clonotype has at least ten counts. The J gene is TRBJ1-2, the V gene TRBV6-1; D is unresolved. The CDR3 contains 12 residues. Germline V lookup: CDR1 MNHNS, CDR2 SASEGT. V was trimmed by 7 bases and J by 3 bases, leaving 9 bases between them. DNA for the CDR3: TGTGCCAGCACGGGGTCGCACTATGGCTACACCTTC. Protein sequence: CASTGSHYGYTF.

The V and J genes are TRBV6-2 or TRBV6-3 and TRBJ2-7; 14 bases are shared with TRBD2. From germline, CDR1 is MNHEY and CDR2 SVGEGT. After removal of 7 bases from V and 7 bases from J, the junction contained 15 bases not matched to a gene. The CDR3 is 17 amino acids. CDR3 coding DNA: TGTGCCAGCATCCCAACGACTAGCGGGAGGGCCGTATATGAGCAGTACTTC. It specifies CASIPTTSGRAVYEQYF.

This clonotype occurred many times. The V call is TRBV5-5, the J call TRBJ1-5, with TRBD1 matching over 10 bases. This CDR3 has 19 amino acids. Trimming took 4 bases from V and 1 from J; bases not matched to a gene: 14. Germline V gene data show CDR1 as SGHKS and CDR2 as YYEKEE (reference sequence). Written as DNA, the CDR3 is TGTGCCAGCAGCCCGTCCCCGGGACAGGGGATCGCGAGCAATCAGCCCCAGCATTTT. Protein product: CASSPSPGQGIASNQPQHF. The whole variable domain, remainder taken from reference TRBV5-5 and TRBJ1-5, is DAGVTQSPTHLIKTRGQQVTLRCSPISGHKSVSWYQQVLGQGPQFIFQYYEKEERGRGNFPDRFSARQFPNYSSELNVNALLLGDSALYLCASSPSPGQGIASNQPQHFGDGTRLSIL.

This sequence joins TRBV7-9 and TRBJ2-6, with 8 bases matching TRBD2. The CDR3 spans 12 residues. V gave up 7 bases and J gave up 10 bases; unmatched junction bases: 3. Germline V gene sequence: CDR1 SEHNR, CDR2 FQNEAQ (reference sequence). The CDR3 loop reads CASTAGGNVLTF. The CDR3 DNA follows: TGTGCCAGCACCGCGGGGGGAAACGTCCTGACTTTC.

Notes on this clonotype: At one of its ends the junction is not consistent with the germline gene, which may arise from a read error. V and J are TRBV6-5 and TRBJ1-4, with D perhaps matching TRBD1 (5 bases). The germline V gene has CDR1 MNHEY and CDR2 SVGAGI. The CDR3 is 14 amino acids. CDR3 sequence (DNA): TGTGCCAGCAGTTACTTCGGAGACAGCGAAACACTGTTTTTT. Translation: CASSYFGDSETLFF.

This clonotype was seen only a few times. The rearrangement joins TRBV20-1 to TRBJ1-3; D unclear. The CDR3 consists of 14 residues. The V gene's germline CDR1 is DFQATT and CDR2 SNEGSKA (reference sequence). The ends were cut back, 3 bases at V and 4 bases at J, with 13 bases in the middle. CDR3 protein: CSARSSILGNTIYF. CDR3 nucleotide sequence: TGCAGTGCTAGGAGTTCTATTCTAGGAAACACCATATATTTT.

With respect to this clonotype: Because the CDR3 is missing its conserved closing phenylalanine or tryptophan, this is likely a read error. The chain combines TRBV12-3 or TRBV12-4 with TRBJ1-2; tentatively, D is TRBD1 (6 bases). The CDR3 loop spans 14 amino acids. With 2 bases removed from V and 6 bases from J, the gap between germline ends came to 13 bases. The CDR3 region is CASSLSASGDGYTL. CDR3 coding DNA: TGTGCCAGCAGTTTATCGGCTTCAGGGGATGGCTACACCCTC.

This clonotype was seen many times. This chain uses TRBV29-1 with TRBJ2-7, with 10 bases fitting TRBD2. V lost 2 bases and J lost 0; bases outside the gene matches: 4. The CDR3 is made up of 15 amino acids. CDR1 is SQVTM and CDR2 is ANQGSEA in the germline V gene. CDR3 in DNA: TGCAGCGTTGAACGGGCTAGCGGGAGCTCCTACGAGCAGTACTTC. Translating gives CSVERASGSSYEQYF.

Remarks on this clonotype: A read error may produce the germline difference seen at one junction end. The genes are TRBV10-2 and TRBJ2-5; D is undetermined. Germline assignment: CDR1 WSHSY and CDR2 SAAADI. The CDR3 has 14 amino acids. The chain's CDR3 is CAGSHGRSQETQYF. For the CDR3, the DNA is TGCGCCGGCAGCCACGGACGAAGCCAAGAGACCCAGTACTTC.

The V gene is TRBV14, the J gene TRBJ2-3; D is possibly TRBD1 (5 bases). The CDR3 loop spans 13 amino acids. CDR1 SGHDN and CDR2 FVKESK come from the germline V gene. Trimming took off 8 bases at V and 1 base at J, with 10 bases between the two ends. The CDR3 coding sequence is TGTGCCAGCGGACACGAGCGCACAGATACGCAGTATTTT. It translates to CASGHERTDTQYF. The full variable domain, completed using reference TRBV14 and TRBJ2-3, is EAGVTQFPSHSVIEKGQTVTLRCDPISGHDNLYWYRRVMGKEIKFLLHFVKESKQDESGMPNNRFLAERTGGTYSTLKVQPAELEDSGVYFCASGHERTDTQYFGPGTRLTVL.

This chain connects TRBV10-3 to TRBJ1-5, with a weak D call TRBD1 (5 bases). CDR3 length: 15 residues. Trimming shortened V by 5 bases and J by 0 bases, and 11 bases separated the two germline ends. Germline values: CDR1 ENHRY, CDR2 SYGVKD. The CDR3, as DNA: TGTGCCATCAGTTTGGCCGGGGGTAGCAATCAGCCCCAGCATTTT. It encodes CAISLAGGSNQPQHF.

The chain recombines TRBV19 with TRBJ2-2; tentative D call: TRBD1 (5 bases). Germline CDR1 reads LNHDA; CDR2 reads SQIVND (reference sequence). V shed 4 bases and J shed 7 bases, with 10 bases lying between them. The CDR3 is made up of 13 amino acids. Here the CDR3 reads CASSRGRIGELFF. CDR3 DNA: TGTGCCAGTAGTAGGGGCCGAATCGGGGAGCTGTTTTTT.

This clonotype was detected only a few times. The CDR3 DNA reads TGTGCCAGCAGCCCGCGTGGGAGCAGAACCTATGGCTACACCTTC. Protein product: CASSPRGSRTYGYTF. The rearrangement links TRBV5-6 to TRBJ1-2; D is unclear. CDR1 is SGHDT and CDR2 is YYEEEE in the germline V gene. The CDR3 extends over 15 amino acids. The ends were cut back, 4 bases at V and 4 bases at J, with 17 bases in the middle.

The chain has TRBV7-2 and TRBJ1-5; D call uncertain. The J call is uncertain, as TRBJ2-3 better fits the DNA end. The CDR3 extends over 15 amino acids. The V gene's germline CDR1 is SGHTA and CDR2 FQGNSA. CDR3 sequence (DNA): TGTGCCAGCAGCTTAGTCGACGGATTCACAGATACGCAGTATTTT. As protein: CASSLVDGFTDTQYF.

The chain joins TRBV29-1 to TRBJ2-7; tentatively, D is TRBD1 (6 bases). Germline values: CDR1 SQVTM, CDR2 ANQGSEA. Trimming removed 4 bases from V and 3 bases from J, with 13 bases in between. CDR3 length: 13 residues. The CDR3 loop is CSVGQVANYEQYF. The DNA for the CDR3 is TGCAGCGTTGGACAGGTCGCGAACTACGAGCAGTACTTC.

J is TRBJ2-5 and V is TRBV19; D is unclear. CDR1 and CDR2 from the germline V gene are LNHDA and SQIVND (reference sequence). Trimming cost V 1 base and J 5 bases, with 11 bases left between them. This CDR3 spans 14 amino acids. CDR3 amino acids: CASSIVGLKETQYF. CDR3 DNA: TGTGCCAGTAGTATAGTAGGCCTCAAGGAGACCCAGTACTTC.

The rearrangement joins TRBV10-2 to TRBJ2-7, with D tentatively TRBD2 (6 bases). V gave up 4 bases and J gave up 1 base, with 17 bases separating them. The CDR3 extends over 16 amino acids. Germline lookup yields CDR1 WSHSY and CDR2 SAAADI. CDR3 sequence reads: CASSVTQEGPSYEQYF. Here the CDR3 DNA reads TGCGCCAGCAGTGTCACCCAGGAGGGCCCTTCCTACGAGCAGTACTTC.

The chain uses TRBV2 and TRBJ1-5; D is uncertain. The CDR3 covers 14 residues. The germline V gene has CDR1 SNHLY and CDR2 FYNNEI. The V end lost 8 bases, the J end lost 2 bases, and 13 bases lay between the germline ends. The CDR3 nucleotides read TGTGCCAGCCGCTGGTCTTCGGGCAATCAGCCCCAGCATTTT. Its protein is CASRWSSGNQPQHF. Looking up the rest from reference TRBV2 and TRBJ1-5 gives the full variable domain: EPEVTQTPSHQVTQMGQEVILRCVPISNHLYFYWYRQILGQKVEFLVSFYNNEISEKSEIFDDQFSVERPDGSNFTLKIRSTKLEDSAMYFCASRWSSGNQPQHFGDGTRLSIL.

The gene calls are TRBV14 and TRBJ2-7; tentatively, D is TRBD1 (5 bases). The J call may be faulty, since TRBJ1-2 better matches the DNA end. Germline lookup yields CDR1 SGHDN and CDR2 FVKESK. This CDR3 contains 15 residues. The CDR3 DNA is TGTGCCAGCAGCCCCGACCAGGGCCGAACTACGGGCTACACCTTC. Its protein is CASSPDQGRTTGYTF.

This clonotype was seen many times. One end of the junction varies from germline; a read error may be responsible. The chain couples TRBV7-2 to TRBJ1-3; no firm D call. Germline CDR1 SGHTA, CDR2 FQGNSA. The CDR3 contains 15 residues. This CDR3 reads CASSLGGSSGNTIYF. As DNA, the CDR3 is TGTGCCAGCAGTTTAGGCGGGAGCTCTGGAAACACCATATATTTT.